Sequencing of this T cell receptor beta chain was carried out in a study of PD-1 blockade in classical Hodgkin lymphoma. Overall study: Intravenous infusions of nivolumab 3 mg/kg reached patients every 2 weeks.

This CDR3 has 14 residues. V shed 1 base and J shed 5 bases, with 12 bases lying between them. Germline V gene lookup returns CDR1 SGHRS and CDR2 YFSETQ. In regard to this clone: Antigen unknown.

Time point meaning: cycle 4 day 1 (C4D1), after 6 weeks of nivolumab. The patients all showed relapse after autologous stem cell transplantation, while their brentuximab vedotin exposure varied. Purification of CD4+ T cells from thawed PBMCs was achieved by magnetic negative selection. Findings and caveats of the study: TCR diversity at baseline was reported to be reduced in newly diagnosed patients relative to healthy donors. Individuals who commenced nivolumab within less than 1 year of ASCT were excluded. Whoever responded completely had baseline diversity much like that seen in newly diagnosed patients.

TCRdb's table, derived via immunoSEQ multiplex PCR, lists solely in-frame clones and lacks some. Of some 27,000 clones detected, approximately 81% appear once; the ten largest clones hold 0.5% to 0.65%. The clonotype originates from a human donor with classical Hodgkin lymphoma. The chain links TRBV5-1 to TRBJ2-5; D remains unclear. The sample consisted of CD4+ T cells from blood, taken before the fourth cycle of nivolumab. The CDR3 spells CASSLFDEIETQYF. CDR3 nucleotide sequence: TGCGCCAGCAGCTTGTTCGACGAGATTGAGACCCAGTACTTC.